This TCR beta chain was documented in a study of blood T cell repertoires in COVID-19. Authors' processing steps: Counts of nucleated cells, estimated from reference gene primer amplification, were obtained. Assay used: immunoSEQ multiplex PCR; TCRdb lists only in-frame clones, some missing. The V and J calls and clone size were taken over from that table, and D and trimming were inferred from the DNA. The sample consists of 60,000 to 95,000 clones, around 90% of them appearing once. The sequencing sample was made of peripheral blood. This clonotype originated in a woman older than 75 with active or convalescent COVID-19.

The CDR3 reads CASRGLAGENEQFF. The DNA for the CDR3 is TGTGCCAGCAGGGGTCTAGCGGGAGAGAATGAGCAGTTCTTC. The rearrangement uses TRBV7-2 and TRBJ2-1; the match to TRBD2 covers 10 bases. This CDR3 spans 14 amino acids. Trimming at V came to 6 bases and at J to 7 bases, leaving 6 bases not matched to a gene. Germline-derived CDR1 and CDR2 are SGHTA and FQGNSA.